Following are 28 T cell receptor beta chains from one sample sequenced in a study of blood T cells in healthy people across ages. With a J-beta primer mix and a sample-barcoded 5' primer, a second PCR ran roughly 6 to 11 cycles. MiXCR was run by TCRdb on the 5' RACE reads, yielding one entry per CDR3 protein. Here the sample spans hundreds of thousands of distinct CDR3 sequences, about 30% being singletons. The sample consisted of blood. The source is a woman older than 75 in good health.

The V and J genes are TRBV5-1 and TRBJ2-7; D is unclear. The CDR3 is made up of 12 amino acids. The ends were cut back, 4 bases at V and 6 bases at J, with 11 bases in the middle. Per germline, CDR1 SGHRS and CDR2 YFSETQ. CDR3 DNA sequence: TGCGCCAGCAGCCGGTTGGGTTTCGAGCAGTACTTC. This codes for CASSRLGFEQYF.

The gene calls are TRBV7-2 and TRBJ2-5, with no clear D. This CDR3 contains 14 residues. Germline V lookup: CDR1 SGHTA, CDR2 FQGNSA. V was pared by 1 base and J by 11 bases, with 17 bases between. The CDR3 here is CASSLGTTRPEQYF. The CDR3 DNA sequence: TGTGCCAGCAGCTTAGGGACCACACGGCCGGAGCAGTACTTC.

This clonotype was seen repeatedly, ten times or more. The CDR3 DNA follows: TGCAGTGCTCTCGGCCCCGGGACTAGCGGGGGGGCCAAAAACATTCAGTACTTC. Translated: CSALGPGTSGGAKNIQYF. The rearrangement joins TRBV20-1 to TRBJ2-4, with 15 positions matching TRBD2. The germline gives CDR1 DFQATT, CDR2 SNEGSKA (reference sequence). The V and J ends lost 5 bases and 1 base, in that order; junction bases with no gene match: 9. The CDR3 is 18 amino acids.

The J gene is TRBJ2-7, the V gene TRBV7-2; possibly TRBD1 or TRBD2 for D (5 bases each). Trimming removed 1 base from V and 6 bases from J, with 16 bases in between. This CDR3 region has 15 residues. Germline loops: CDR1 SGHTA, CDR2 FQGNSA. This CDR3 reads CASSLDEGSVREQYF. For the CDR3, the DNA is TGTGCCAGCAGCTTAGATGAGGGGTCAGTGCGCGAGCAGTACTTC.

In regard to this clonotype: A much larger clone lies a single base off, so this may be a read error. The gene calls are TRBV2 and TRBJ2-1, with D perhaps matching TRBD1 or TRBD2 (5 bases each). CDR3 length: 15 amino acids. CDR1 is SNHLY and CDR2 is FYNNEI in the germline V gene. V shed 8 bases and J shed 6 bases, with 20 bases lying between them. The CDR3 protein is CASGERGVGVNEQFF. CDR3 nucleotides: TGTGCCAGCGGGGAAAGGGGCGTGGGGGTCAATGAGCAGTTCTTC. The full variable domain, rest sourced from reference TRBV2 and TRBJ2-1, is EPEVTQTPSHQVTQMGQEVILRCVPISNHLYFYWYRQILGQKVEFLVSFYNNEISEKSEIFDDQFSVERPDGSNFTLKIRSTKLEDSAMYFCASGERGVGVNEQFFGPGTRLTVL.

This clonotype has a count of ten or more. The rearrangement joins TRBV7-2 to TRBJ2-1; 8 nucleotides line up with TRBD2. Losses at the gene ends were 5 bases for V and 10 bases for J; bases not matched to a gene: 10. This CDR3 contains 14 residues. The germline V gene encodes CDR1 SGHTA and CDR2 FQGNSA. CDR3 region: CASSGLAGAREQFF. CDR3 nucleotides: TGTGCCAGCAGCGGACTAGCAGGAGCTCGGGAGCAGTTCTTC.

A few counts support this clonotype. It may be a read error: a sequence one base away is much more abundant. The chain recombines TRBV6-6 with TRBJ2-5; D tentatively reads TRBD1 or TRBD2 (6 bases each). Between the trimmed V and J ends, which lost 6 bases and 2 bases, there was a span of 13 bases. The CDR3 totals 14 residues. Germline CDR1 is MNHNY and CDR2 is SVGAGI (reference sequence). The chain's CDR3 is CASSQGGRQETQYF. The CDR3 DNA follows: TGTGCCAGCAGCCAAGGGGGGAGGCAAGAGACCCAGTACTTC.

A few counts support this clonotype. The CDR3, as DNA: TGTGCCAGCCTGGCGTCGATTTCCACTGAAGCTTTCTTT. Its protein is CASLASISTEAFF. The chain couples TRBV6-5 to TRBJ1-1, with D unclear. CDR1 and CDR2 from the germline V gene are MNHEY and SVGAGI. This CDR3 contains 13 residues. V was cut by 8 bases and J by 4 bases, with 14 bases left in between.

This clonotype was detected only a few times. The chain is built from TRBV5-1 and TRBJ2-2; 9 positions agree with TRBD1. The CDR3 length is 16 residues. Germline CDR1 reads SGHRS; CDR2 reads YFSETQ. V trimming: 4 bases; J trimming: 1 base; junction bases outside the gene matches: 5. The CDR3 is CASSIGQGLNTGELFF. The DNA of the CDR3 is TGCGCCAGCAGCATTGGACAGGGGCTGAACACCGGGGAGCTGTTTTTT.

Comments on this clonotype: A junction end diverges from the germline sequence, so it may reflect a read error. The chain recombines TRBV4-2 with TRBJ1-6; no clear D. The CDR3 has 15 residues. Germline loops: CDR1 LGHNA, CDR2 YNFKEQ. The CDR3 region has the DNA TGTGCCAGCAGCCAGCTGGTGGATAGTAATTCACCCCCCCACTTT. Translating it yields CASSQLVDSNSPPHF.

In regard to this clonotype: The junction differs from germline at one of its ends, possibly a read error. The chain combines TRBV12-3 or TRBV12-4 with TRBJ1-4; D is possibly TRBD1 (6 bases). The CDR3 totals 15 residues. The CDR3: CASRRDTSTNERLFF. Written as DNA, the CDR3 is TGTGCCAGCAGAAGGGACACTTCAACTAATGAAAGACTGTTTTTT.

This clonotype was recorded many times. The genes are TRBV20-1 and TRBJ2-7; no firm D call. The CDR3 is made up of 13 amino acids. Trimming shortened V by 6 bases and J by 2 bases, and 14 bases separated the two germline ends. Germline-derived CDR1 and CDR2 are DFQATT and SNEGSKA (reference sequence). CDR3 DNA sequence: TGCAGTGCCCGCCTTGTGCCGACCTACGAGCAGTACTTC. This translates into CSARLVPTYEQYF.

The chain employs TRBV7-9 and TRBJ2-1; tentatively, D is TRBD1 (5 bases). This CDR3 has 12 amino acids. Per germline, CDR1 SEHNR and CDR2 FQNEAQ (reference sequence). Trimming stripped 8 bases from V and 8 bases from J, with 13 bases between. CDR3 sequence (DNA): TGTGCCAGCTCTCTAGGGGCAGATGAGCAGTTCTTC. Translated, it gives CASSLGADEQFF.

This clonotype has more than one count but fewer than ten. A much larger clonotype is one base distant, so this may be a read error. This rearrangement joins TRBV9 to TRBJ1-4; unclear D gene. The CDR3 loop spans 15 amino acids. Germline V CDR1 and CDR2: SGDLS, YYNGEE. CDR3 sequence (DNA): TGTGCCAGCAGCGCGTCCCGGACCGGGAATGAAAAACGGTTTTTT. Its protein is CASSASRTGNEKRFF.

This clonotype has more than one count but fewer than ten. V is TRBV28 and J is TRBJ2-7; 11 positions agree with TRBD1. V lost 5 bases, J lost 5 bases, and 8 bases stayed unmatched. The germline V gene encodes CDR1 MDHEN and CDR2 SYDVKM. There are 15 residues in the CDR3. DNA for the CDR3: TGTGCCAGCAGTCCGGGGACAGGGGGTAGAGACGAGCAGTACTTC. This gives the protein CASSPGTGGRDEQYF.

This clonotype was observed at least ten times. This chain joins TRBV11-2 and TRBJ2-7, with TRBD2 as a possible D gene (5 bases). Between the trimmed V and J ends, which lost 0 bases and 0 bases, there was a span of 9 bases. Germline CDR1 reads SGHAT; CDR2 reads FQNNGV. CDR3 length: 15 residues. CDR3 in amino acids: CASSLERVASYEQYF. The CDR3 DNA follows: TGTGCCAGCAGCTTAGAGAGGGTGGCCTCCTACGAGCAGTACTTC.

This clonotype showed up many times. This chain joins TRBV20-1 and TRBJ2-5, with D possibly TRBD2 on 6 matching bases. Germline lookup yields CDR1 DFQATT and CDR2 SNEGSKA (reference sequence). CDR3 length equals 14 residues. Trimming removed 4 bases at V and 2 bases at J, with 14 bases between. The CDR3 here is CSANTRGTQETQYF. For the CDR3, the DNA is TGCAGTGCTAACACGCGCGGGACTCAAGAGACCCAGTACTTC.

The rearrangement links TRBV7-8 to TRBJ2-7; the D gene is possibly TRBD1 (6 bases). The V gene lost 5 bases and the J gene lost 7 bases, with 21 bases spanning the gap. CDR3 size: 15 residues. CDR1 is SGHVS, CDR2 FQNEAQ, per germline. CDR3: CASSINRAPYNEQYF. The CDR3 nucleotides are TGTGCCAGCAGCATAAACAGGGCCCCCTACAATGAGCAGTACTTC.

There are a few counts of this clonotype. This chain joins TRBV2 and TRBJ1-2, with 10 bases lining up with TRBD1. This CDR3 has 14 residues. Per the germline V gene, CDR1 is SNHLY and CDR2 is FYNNEI. Losses at the gene ends were 7 bases for V and 3 bases for J; bases not matched to a gene: 5. CDR3 sequence (DNA): TGTGCCAGCACCGGACAGGGGGTCGACTATGGCTACACCTTC. Encoded protein: CASTGQGVDYGYTF.

This clonotype has a count of ten or more. The chain uses TRBV6-6 and TRBJ1-2; 7 bases are shared with TRBD1. CDR3 length equals 15 residues. V lost 6 bases, J lost 0 bases, and 7 bases stayed unmatched. Germline CDR1 MNHNY, CDR2 SVGAGI (reference sequence). CDR3 protein: CASSLRDSSNYGYTF. CDR3 DNA sequence: TGTGCCAGCAGCCTAAGGGACAGTTCTAACTATGGCTACACCTTC.

The CDR3 is CASSVQGSPLHF. CDR3 coding DNA: TGTGCCAGCAGTGTACAGGGTTCACCCCTCCACTTT. The rearrangement links TRBV7-9 to TRBJ1-6; a weak D match, TRBD1 (6 bases). Germline values: CDR1 SEHNR, CDR2 FQNEAQ (reference sequence). The CDR3 runs 12 residues. Trimming removed 6 bases at V and 9 bases at J, with 9 bases between.

The sample holds many counts of this clonotype. V is TRBV9 and J is TRBJ2-5; 9 bases are a match to TRBD2. The CDR3 loop spans 14 amino acids. Germline V CDR1 and CDR2: SGDLS, YYNGEE. Germline trimming cut 3 bases from V and 5 bases from J; bases unmatched to any gene: 5. The CDR3 DNA reads TGTGCCAGCAGCGCCTCTAGCGGGGCGGAGACCCAGTACTTC. The encoded protein is CASSASSGAETQYF.

This clonotype was picked up many times. The chain combines TRBV20-1 with TRBJ2-7; possible D gene TRBD1, 5 bases. The CDR3 length is 12 residues. The V gene's germline CDR1 is DFQATT and CDR2 SNEGSKA (reference sequence). Trimming removed 5 bases at V and 0 bases at J, with 8 bases between. The CDR3 nucleotides are TGCAGTGCTTCAGGGATCTCCTACGAGCAGTACTTC. Translating it yields CSASGISYEQYF.

There are many counts of this clonotype. The V call is TRBV12-3 or TRBV12-4, the J call TRBJ2-7, with D uncertain. Deletions cut 6 bases from V and 2 bases from J, with 5 bases between. There are 11 residues in the CDR3. Here the CDR3 DNA reads TGTGCCAGCAGCAAGACCTACGAGCAGTACTTC. Residues: CASSKTYEQYF.

The V gene is TRBV3-1, the J gene TRBJ1-6; D ambiguous. The germline CDR1 and CDR2 sequences are LGHDT and YNNKEL (reference sequence). V was clipped by 8 bases and J by 6 bases, with 17 bases between them. The CDR3 consists of 15 residues. CDR3 nucleotides: TGTGCCAGCCTTGACGGCGATTCCACTAATTCACCCCTCCACTTT. The encoded protein is CASLDGDSTNSPLHF.

This chain uses TRBV4-1 with TRBJ2-1; D is ambiguous. Germline CDR1 and CDR2: MGHRA and YSYEKL. The CDR3 runs to 15 residues. Trimming took off 0 bases at V and 4 bases at J, with 10 bases between the two ends. CDR3 sequence: CASSQDTATYNEQFF. Written as DNA, the CDR3 is TGCGCCAGCAGCCAAGACACCGCGACGTACAATGAGCAGTTCTTC.

The V gene is TRBV20-1, the J gene TRBJ1-5; D is unclear. Germline assignment: CDR1 DFQATT and CDR2 SNEGSKA (reference sequence). The CDR3 runs 17 residues. The V end was cut by 2 bases, the J end by 0 bases, with 17 bases between. The CDR3 protein is CSARPGYSDYSNQPQHF. Here the CDR3 DNA reads TGCAGTGCTAGACCTGGGTACTCAGATTATAGCAATCAGCCCCAGCATTTT.

At least ten counts were recorded for this clonotype. This rearrangement joins TRBV11-2 to TRBJ2-1; 7 bases fit TRBD1. Per the germline V gene, CDR1 is SGHAT and CDR2 is FQNNGV. The J segment lost 7 bases and the V segment lost 5 bases, leaving 8 bases of the junction unmatched. The CDR3 loop spans 14 amino acids. The CDR3 bases are TGTGCCAGCAGCGGACAGGTCAACTTGAATGAGCAGTTCTTC. Translated: CASSGQVNLNEQFF. Full variable domain (remainder filled in from reference TRBV11-2 and TRBJ2-1): EAGVAQSPRYKIIEKRQSVAFWCNPISGHATLYWYQQILGQGPKLLIQFQNNGVVDDSQLPKDRFSAERLKGVDSTLKIQPAKLEDSAVYLCASSGQVNLNEQFFGPGTRLTVL.